This T cell receptor beta chain is from a study of blood T cells in healthy people across ages. The CDR3 contains 14 residues. V shed 8 bases and J 4 bases; nucleotides not matched to a gene: 8. The germline V gene has CDR1 MNHEY and CDR2 SVGAGI. Primers used in a second PCR of roughly 7 to 11 cycles were a sample-barcoded 5' primer and a J-beta primer mix. MiXCR was run by TCRdb on the 5' RACE reads, yielding one entry per CDR3 protein. The data show roughly 1,000,000 distinct CDR3 sequences, about 23% seen once. Separately, the same data were catalogued under a study of T cells of mothers and their children.

Sequenced: blood. The TCR sequence derives from a girl aged 2 to 9 in good health. V gene TRBV6-5 combines with J gene TRBJ1-2, with TRBD1 matching over 9 bases. CDR3 protein: CASGRDRVGYGYTF. CDR3 nucleotide sequence: TGTGCCAGCGGCCGGGACAGGGTCGGCTATGGCTACACCTTC.